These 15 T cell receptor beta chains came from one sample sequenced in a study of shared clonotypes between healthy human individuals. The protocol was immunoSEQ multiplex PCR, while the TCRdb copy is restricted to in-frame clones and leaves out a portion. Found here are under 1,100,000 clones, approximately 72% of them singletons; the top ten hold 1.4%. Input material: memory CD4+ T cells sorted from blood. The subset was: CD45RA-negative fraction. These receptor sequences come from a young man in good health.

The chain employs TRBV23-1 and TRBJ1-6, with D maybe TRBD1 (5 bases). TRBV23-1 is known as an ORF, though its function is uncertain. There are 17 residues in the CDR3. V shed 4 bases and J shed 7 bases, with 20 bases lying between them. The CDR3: CASSLNDQGSENSPLHF. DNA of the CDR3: TGCGCCAGCAGTCTCAACGACCAGGGATCCGAAAATTCACCCCTCCACTTT.

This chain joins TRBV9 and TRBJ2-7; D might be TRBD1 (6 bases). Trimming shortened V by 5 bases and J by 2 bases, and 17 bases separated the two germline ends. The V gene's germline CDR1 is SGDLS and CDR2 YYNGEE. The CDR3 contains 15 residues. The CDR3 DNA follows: TGTGCCAGCAGTCGAAGGACAGATGGGGCCTACGAGCAGTACTTC. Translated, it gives CASSRRTDGAYEQYF.

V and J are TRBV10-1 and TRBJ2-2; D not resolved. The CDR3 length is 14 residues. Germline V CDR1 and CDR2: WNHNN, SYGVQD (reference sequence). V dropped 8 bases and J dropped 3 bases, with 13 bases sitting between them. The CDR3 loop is CASSSELYTGELFF. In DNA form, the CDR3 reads TGCGCCAGCTCGAGCGAACTTTACACCGGGGAGCTGTTTTTT.

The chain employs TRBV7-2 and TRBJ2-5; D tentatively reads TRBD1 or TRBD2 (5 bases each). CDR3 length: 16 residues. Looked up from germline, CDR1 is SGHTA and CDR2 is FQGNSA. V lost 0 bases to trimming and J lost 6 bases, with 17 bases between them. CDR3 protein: CASSLASGAGRKTQYF. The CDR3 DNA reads TGTGCCAGCAGCTTAGCTTCCGGGGCAGGGAGAAAGACCCAGTACTTC. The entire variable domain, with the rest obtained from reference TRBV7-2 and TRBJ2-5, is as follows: GAGVSQSPSNKVTEKGKDVELRCDPISGHTALYWYRQSLGQGLEFLIYFQGNSAPDKSGLPSDRFSAERTGGSVSTLTIQRTQQEDSAVYLCASSLASGAGRKTQYFGPGTRLLVL.

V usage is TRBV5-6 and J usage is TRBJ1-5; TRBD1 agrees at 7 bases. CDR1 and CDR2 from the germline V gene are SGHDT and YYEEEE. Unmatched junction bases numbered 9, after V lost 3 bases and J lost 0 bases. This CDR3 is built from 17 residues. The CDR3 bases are TGTGCCAGCAGCTCGTCCGACAGGGTTTATAGCAATCAGCCCCAGCATTTT. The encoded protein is CASSSSDRVYSNQPQHF.

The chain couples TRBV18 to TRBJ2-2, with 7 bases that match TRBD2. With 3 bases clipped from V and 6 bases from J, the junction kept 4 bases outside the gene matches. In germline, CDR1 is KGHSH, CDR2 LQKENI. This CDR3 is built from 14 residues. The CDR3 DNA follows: TGTGCCAGCTCACCTATACTAGCGTCCGGGGAGCTGTTTTTT. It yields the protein CASSPILASGELFF.

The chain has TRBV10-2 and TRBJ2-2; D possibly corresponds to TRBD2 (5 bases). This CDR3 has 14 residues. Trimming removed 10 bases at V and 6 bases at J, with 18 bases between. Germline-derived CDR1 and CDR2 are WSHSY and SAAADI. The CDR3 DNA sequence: TGCGCCACCCTAGCAGAGGGAAAAGCCGGGGAGCTGTTTTTT. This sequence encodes CATLAEGKAGELFF.

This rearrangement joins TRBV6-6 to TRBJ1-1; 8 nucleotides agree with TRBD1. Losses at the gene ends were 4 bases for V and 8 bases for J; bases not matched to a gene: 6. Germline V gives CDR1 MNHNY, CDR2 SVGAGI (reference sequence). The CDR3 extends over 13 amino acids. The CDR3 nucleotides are TGTGCCAGCAGTTCCATTGGACAGGGCGAAGCTTTCTTT. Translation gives CASSSIGQGEAFF.

The CDR3 is CASSALVGAYNEQFF. The CDR3 DNA reads as TGTGCCAGCAGCGCCCTGGTAGGCGCCTACAATGAGCAGTTCTTC. V is TRBV9 and J is TRBJ2-1, with D hard to call. CDR3 length: 15 residues. Germline CDR1 SGDLS, CDR2 YYNGEE. Trimming pared 3 bases from V and 2 bases from J, leaving 12 bases between.

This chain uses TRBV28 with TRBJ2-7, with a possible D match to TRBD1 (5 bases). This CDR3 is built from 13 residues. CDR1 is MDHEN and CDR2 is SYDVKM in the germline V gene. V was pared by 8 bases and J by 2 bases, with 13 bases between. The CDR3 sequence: CASRNRYPYEQYF. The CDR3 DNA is TGTGCCAGCCGGAACAGGTACCCCTACGAGCAGTACTTC.

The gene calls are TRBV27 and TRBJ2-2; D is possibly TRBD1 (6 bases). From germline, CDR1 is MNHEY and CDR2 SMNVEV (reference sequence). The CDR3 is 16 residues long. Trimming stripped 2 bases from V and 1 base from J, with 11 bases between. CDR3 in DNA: TGTGCCAGCAGTTTAAAGGGGACAAGGAACACCGGGGAGCTGTTTTTT. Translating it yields CASSLKGTRNTGELFF.

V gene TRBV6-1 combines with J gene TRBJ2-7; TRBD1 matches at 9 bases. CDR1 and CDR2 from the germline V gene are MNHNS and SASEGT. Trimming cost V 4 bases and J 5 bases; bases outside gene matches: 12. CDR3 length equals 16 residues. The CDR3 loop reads CASSVRPGQGSNEQYF. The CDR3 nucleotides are TGTGCCAGCAGTGTAAGACCTGGACAGGGGAGTAACGAGCAGTACTTC.

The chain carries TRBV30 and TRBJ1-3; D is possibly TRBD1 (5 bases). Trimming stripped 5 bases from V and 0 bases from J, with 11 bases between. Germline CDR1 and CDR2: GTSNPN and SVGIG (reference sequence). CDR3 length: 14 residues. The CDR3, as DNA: TGTGCCTGGTCCCACGGGGGCTCTGGAAACACCATATATTTT. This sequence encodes CAWSHGGSGNTIYF.

The CDR3 spells CAREKTDTEQYF. CDR3 nucleotide sequence: TGTGCCAGGGAGAAGACAGACACTGAGCAGTACTTC. The gene calls are TRBV11-3 and TRBJ2-7; D may be TRBD1 (5 bases). The V gene lost 9 bases and the J gene lost 7 bases, with 16 bases spanning the gap. CDR1 is SGHNT, CDR2 YENEEA, per germline. The CDR3 length is 12 residues. Variable domain in full (rest from reference TRBV11-3 and TRBJ2-7): EAGVVQSPRYKIIEKKQPVAFWCNPISGHNTLYWYLQNLGQGPELLIRYENEEAVDDSQLPKDRFSAERLKGVDSTLKIQPAELGDSAVYLCAREKTDTEQYFGPGTRLTVT.

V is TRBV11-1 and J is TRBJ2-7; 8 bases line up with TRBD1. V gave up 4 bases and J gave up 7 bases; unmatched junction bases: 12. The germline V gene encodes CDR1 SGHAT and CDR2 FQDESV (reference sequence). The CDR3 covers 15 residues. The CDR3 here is CASSSRQGPSGEQYF. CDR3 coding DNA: TGTGCCAGCAGCTCAAGACAGGGGCCATCGGGGGAGCAGTACTTC.